Following are 6 T cell receptor beta chains from one sample sequenced in a study of Graves' ophthalmopathy and Graves' hyperthyroidism. Using RNA transcripts, the TCR beta CDR3 regions were amplified. A first-round RT-PCR used HTBI primers, followed by a second-round multiplex PCR. TCRdb redid the calling of the multiplex PCR reads with MiXCR, one entry per CDR3 protein. The top ten clones hold less than 55% of a sample with 650,000 to 900,000 distinct CDR3 sequences, around 40% of them seen once. Sequencing used peripheral blood. The receptors shown here come from an adult man with Graves' ophthalmopathy.

The chain employs TRBV25-1 and TRBJ2-2; D is unclear. Germline loops: CDR1 MGHDK, CDR2 SYGVNS. V shed 1 base and J shed 8 bases, with 5 bases lying between them. The CDR3 has 12 residues. Written as DNA, the CDR3 is TGTGCCAGCAGTGAATTAATAGGGGAGCTGTTTTTT. This translates into CASSELIGELFF.

This clonotype was observed a few times. This sequence joins TRBV5-4 and TRBJ1-2; D unresolved. V lost 3 bases and J lost 8, with 17 bases in between. Per the germline V gene, CDR1 is SGHNT and CDR2 is YYREEE (reference sequence). This CDR3 region has 14 residues. The CDR3 DNA follows: TGTGCCAGCAGCTGGTATGGTTCGGCCGTCGGCTACACCTTC. Amino acids: CASSWYGSAVGYTF.

The rearrangement uses TRBV4-2 and TRBJ1-6; 8 nucleotides agree with TRBD1. V lost 3 bases and J lost 5; bases outside the gene matches: 6. The CDR3 is 16 residues long. The germline gives CDR1 LGHNA, CDR2 YNFKEQ. CDR3 sequence reads: CASSQGQAVNNSPLHF. The CDR3 nucleotides read TGTGCCAGCAGCCAGGGACAGGCAGTGAATAATTCACCCCTCCACTTT.

There are a few counts of this clonotype. The V gene is TRBV12-5, the J gene TRBJ1-5; no clear D gene. This CDR3 has 12 residues. V lost 0 bases to trimming and J lost 7 bases, with 4 bases between them. Germline assignment: CDR1 LGHNT and CDR2 FRNRAP. CDR3 DNA sequence: TGTGCTAGTGGTTTGGTAACCCAGCCCCAGCATTTT. Translation gives CASGLVTQPQHF. The variable domain in full, with the rest retrieved from reference TRBV12-5 and TRBJ1-5, is DARVTQTPRHKVTEMGQEVTMRCQPILGHNTVFWYRQTMMQGLELLAYFRNRAPLDDSGMPKDRFSAEMPDATLATLKIQPSEPRDSAVYFCASGLVTQPQHFGDGTRLSIL.

This clonotype was seen a handful of times. The genes are TRBV20-1 and TRBJ2-5, with 12 positions matching TRBD2. Germline CDR1 DFQATT, CDR2 SNEGSKA (reference sequence). V gave up 8 bases and J gave up 1 base; unmatched junction bases: 14. The CDR3 extends over 17 amino acids. The CDR3: CSSVLAGGPVGQETQYF. CDR3 in DNA: TGCAGTTCAGTGCTAGCGGGGGGGCCGGTGGGCCAAGAGACCCAGTACTTC.

The chain uses TRBV7-9 and TRBJ2-5, with 12 nucleotides matching TRBD1. CDR1 and CDR2 (germline): SEHNR, FQNEAQ (reference sequence). V gave up 5 bases and J gave up 2 bases; unmatched junction bases: 6. The CDR3 has 16 residues. The CDR3 DNA reads as TGTGCCAGCAGCACCCGGGACAGGGGGCCTCAAGAGACCCAGTACTTC. This gives the protein CASSTRDRGPQETQYF.